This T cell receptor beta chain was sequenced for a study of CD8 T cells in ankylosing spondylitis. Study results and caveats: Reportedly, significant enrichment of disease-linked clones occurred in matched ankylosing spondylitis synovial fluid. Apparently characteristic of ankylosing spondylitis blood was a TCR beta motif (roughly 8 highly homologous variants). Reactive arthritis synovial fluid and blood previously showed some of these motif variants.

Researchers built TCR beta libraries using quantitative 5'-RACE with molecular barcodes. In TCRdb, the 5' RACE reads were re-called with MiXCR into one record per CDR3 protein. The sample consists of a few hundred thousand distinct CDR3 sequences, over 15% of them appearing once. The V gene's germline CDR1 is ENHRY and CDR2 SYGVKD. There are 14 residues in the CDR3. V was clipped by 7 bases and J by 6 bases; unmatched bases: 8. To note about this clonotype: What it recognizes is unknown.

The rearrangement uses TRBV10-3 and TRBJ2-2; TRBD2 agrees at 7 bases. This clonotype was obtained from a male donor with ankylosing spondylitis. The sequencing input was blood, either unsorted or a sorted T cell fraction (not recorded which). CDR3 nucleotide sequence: TGTGCCATCAAGGCTAGCGGAGGGTCCGGGGAGCTGTTTTTT. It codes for CAIKASGGSGELFF.